The 2 T cell receptor beta chains below all came from one sample that was sequenced in a study of blood T cell repertoires in COVID-19. Assay used: immunoSEQ multiplex PCR; TCRdb lists only in-frame clones, some missing. The sample lists roughly 150,000 clones, under 85% occurring once. Specimen: peripheral blood. These receptors were taken from a woman older than 75 with acute or convalescent COVID-19.

The V call is TRBV5-1, the J call TRBJ2-2; a weak D match, TRBD1 (6 bases). The CDR3 consists of 13 residues. Germline CDR1 and CDR2: SGHRS and YFSETQ. V was shortened by 4 bases and J by 4 bases, with 8 bases between the two germline ends. CDR3 in amino acids: CASSTQGTGELFF. CDR3 coding DNA: TGCGCCAGCAGCACACAGGGCACCGGGGAGCTGTTTTTT.

V gene TRBV7-2 combines with J gene TRBJ1-2; no clear D. Germline-derived CDR1 and CDR2 are SGHTA and FQGNSA. This CDR3 is 12 amino acids long. The V end was cut by 5 bases, the J end by 3 bases, with 7 bases between. The CDR3 DNA reads TGTGCCAGCAGCATGCGTGACTATGGCTACACCTTC. Translating it yields CASSMRDYGYTF.